Listed below are T cell receptor beta chains from one sample, sequenced in a study of cytomegalovirus exposure and HLA in healthy donors. Libraries were prepared by immunoSEQ multiplex PCR; TCRdb keeps only in-frame clonotypes and omits some of them. This table holds about 100,000 clones, roughly 80% found once. Sequenced sample: PBMCs. The receptors stem from a female donor in good health and CMV-seropositive. CDR3s include the opening cysteine and the closing phenylalanine or tryptophan. The order of the fields is D gene, V gene, J gene, clone size, CDR3 DNA, CDR3 protein. The D gene is left open where the match is weak. Size values are once, few and many counts, or a class for expanded clones, and some rows have none.

NA	TRBV5-4	TRBJ1-2	NA	TGTGCCAGCAGCAGGACAGCGAACTATGGCTACACCTTC	CASSRTANYGYTF
NA	TRBV6-5	TRBJ1-6	few	TGTGCCAGCGCCCCCGGGGTAAATAATTCACCCCTCCACTTT	CASAPGVNNSPLHF
NA	TRBV4-3	TRBJ1-4	NA	TGCGCCAGCAGCCAAGATGTGAGGAATGAAAAACTGTTTTTT	CASSQDVRNEKLFF
TRBD2	TRBV15	TRBJ2-6	NA	TGTGCCACCAGTCGAATTGGGCTAGCGGTCTCTGGGGCCAACGTCCTGACTTTC	CATSRIGLAVSGANVLTF
TRBD2	TRBV5-6	TRBJ2-5	NA	TGTGCCAGCAGCTTTATGGGGGAGGGCCAAGAGACCCAGTACTTC	CASSFMGEGQETQYF
NA	TRBV4-1	TRBJ2-1	NA	TGCGCCAGCAGCGCCACGGAGGTCTCCTACAATGAGCAGTTCTTC	CASSATEVSYNEQFF
NA	TRBV6-6	TRBJ1-2	NA	TGTGCCAGCAGTTACACTTCCGAGGTTGGCTACACCTTC	CASSYTSEVGYTF
NA	TRBV30	TRBJ1-1	NA	TGTGCCTGGAGCGAGGTATCCTACACTGAAGCTTTCTTT	CAWSEVSYTEAFF
NA	TRBV6-4	TRBJ2-1	NA	TGTGCCAGCAGTGATAAGGGGGTAAATGAGCAGTTCTTC	CASSDKGVNEQFF
NA	TRBV30	TRBJ1-5	NA	TGTGCCTGGAGTAGTGTGAGGAGGGCCCGGCCCCAGCATTTT	CAWSSVRRARPQHF
NA	TRBV27	TRBJ1-6	NA	TGTGCCAGCAGTTTATACAGCAGGGGAGCCTATAATTCACCCCTCCACTTT	CASSLYSRGAYNSPLHF
TRBD1	TRBV2	TRBJ2-1	NA	TGTGCCAGTGCCCGACAGGGGGCGTACAATGAGCAGTTCTTC	CASARQGAYNEQFF
TRBD1	TRBV5-5	TRBJ2-7	NA	TGTGCCAGCAGCTTGGGGGGGACAGGGTTTTTGTACGAGCAGTACTTC	CASSLGGTGFLYEQYF
NA	TRBV5-1	TRBJ2-2	NA	TGCGCCAGCAGCTCCCTCGGGGGATCTGTCGGGGAGCTGTTTTTT	CASSSLGGSVGELFF
TRBD1	TRBV4-1	TRBJ1-2	NA	TGCGCCAGCAGCCAAGACGTAGGACAGGCATCGGGTGGCTACACCTTC	CASSQDVGQASGGYTF
TRBD1	TRBV15	TRBJ1-2	NA	TGTGCCACCAGCAGAGATGTGTCCCGGACAGGCGGCGGCTACACCTTC	CATSRDVSRTGGGYTF
NA	TRBV4-2	TRBJ2-7	NA	TGTGCCAGCAGCCAAGATGGAGGGCCCCCCTACGAGCAGTACTTC	CASSQDGGPPYEQYF
NA	TRBV6-5	TRBJ1-3	NA	TGTGCCACCAAAACGTCAGGGCTAACTGGAAACACCATATATTTT	CATKTSGLTGNTIYF
TRBD1	TRBV6-1	TRBJ1-5	NA	TGTGCCAGCAGCTCGACAGGGCCGGCTCAGCCCCAGCATTTT	CASSSTGPAQPQHF
NA	TRBV4-2	TRBJ2-1	few	TGTGCCAGCAGCCAAGATCTGAGGGGGGGCCCATACAATGAGCAGTTCTTC	CASSQDLRGGPYNEQFF
TRBD1	TRBV6-9	TRBJ1-5	NA	TGTGCCAGCAGCGAAGGGACAGGGTGTTACATCGGTCAGCCCCAGCATTTT	CASSEGTGCYIGQPQHF
TRBD2	TRBV11-2	TRBJ2-1	NA	TGTGCCAGCAGCTCCCCCCAGGGACTAGCGGGACCCTACAATGAGCAGTTCTTC	CASSSPQGLAGPYNEQFF
NA	TRBV21-1	TRBJ2-3	NA	TGTGCCAGCACGAGGTATGGGAGGGAAGATACGCAGTATTTT	CASTRYGREDTQYF
NA	TRBV14	TRBJ1-4	NA	TGTGCCAGCAGCCCTAGGACAGCAACTAATGAAAAACTGTTTTTT	CASSPRTATNEKLFF
NA	TRBV28	TRBJ2-2	NA	TGTGCCAGCAGTTCCGGGGGAGCGAACACCGGGGAGCTGTTTTTT	CASSSGGANTGELFF
NA	TRBV14	TRBJ1-6	NA	TGTGCCAGCAGCCGCGACTTCTATAATTCACCCCTCCACTTT	CASSRDFYNSPLHF
NA	TRBV9	TRBJ1-2	once	TGTGCCAGCACCCCGAACAGTGGGTGGCCTAACTATGGCTACACCTTC	CASTPNSGWPNYGYTF
NA	TRBV13	TRBJ1-2	NA	TGTGCCAGCAGCTCCAGGGTACCCCCATACTATGGCTACACCTTC	CASSSRVPPYYGYTF
TRBD2	TRBV19	TRBJ2-1	NA	TGTGCCCAAATCCGACAGGGAGATAGCGGGGGGGTCTCCTACAATGAGCAGTTCTTC	CAQIRQGDSGGVSYNEQFF
NA	TRBV27	TRBJ1-5	NA	TGTGCCAGCAGTCCCCTGGGAGGGATCAGCAATCAGCCCCAGCATTTT	CASSPLGGISNQPQHF
TRBD1	TRBV19	TRBJ1-5	NA	TGTGCCTCCCAACCCATGCGGACAGGGATTCAGCCCCAGCATTTT	CASQPMRTGIQPQHF
TRBD2	TRBV14	TRBJ2-1	NA	TGTGCCAGCAGCCCCCTGGGGGAGCGGGGACTCAATGAGCAGTTCTTC	CASSPLGERGLNEQFF
NA	TRBV21-1	TRBJ1-5	NA	TGTGCCAGCAGGCGTCAGGGAGGTGTTCAGCCCCAGCATTTT	CASRRQGGVQPQHF
TRBD1	TRBV5-5	TRBJ1-1	few	TGTGCCAGCAGCTGGACAGGGATCGCGAACACTGAAGCTTTCTTT	CASSWTGIANTEAFF
TRBD2	TRBV7-9	TRBJ2-7	NA	TGTGCCAGCAGCTCCCCCATCATAACTAGCGGGGTTTACGAGCAGTACTTC	CASSSPIITSGVYEQYF
NA	TRBV5-4	TRBJ1-6	NA	TGTGCCAGCAGCTTTCCGAATTCACCCCTCCACTTT	CASSFPNSPLHF
TRBD1	TRBV7-6	TRBJ2-5	NA	TGTGCCAGCAGCTTAGAAGGGGGCAACCTCGGAGAGACCCAGTACTTC	CASSLEGGNLGETQYF
NA	TRBV7-9	TRBJ1-1	NA	TGTGCCAGCAGCTTAGGGTTACAAACCGCTGAAGCTTTCTTT	CASSLGLQTAEAFF
NA	TRBV30	TRBJ2-7	NA	TGTGCCTGGAGTGTAGGGGGGGCGGTCTACGAGCAGTACTTC	CAWSVGGAVYEQYF
TRBD2	TRBV18	TRBJ2-7	NA	TGTGCCAGCTCACCACTACGGGAGGACGAGCAGTACTTC	CASSPLREDEQYF
TRBD2	TRBV29-1	TRBJ2-1	NA	TGCAGCGTTGGGGCTGGGGGGGTTTTTGAGCAGTTCTTC	CSVGAGGVFEQFF
TRBD2	TRBV28	TRBJ2-3	NA	TGTGCCAGCAGGGGAGCCGAGGGACTAGCGGGAGGGTCTAGCACAGATACGCAGTATTTT	CASRGAEGLAGGSSTDTQYF
TRBD2	TRBV7-2	TRBJ2-2	once	TGTGCCAGCAGCTTAGCCCGGCTAGCGGGGGGGAGCGGCACCGGGGAGCTGTTTTTT	CASSLARLAGGSGTGELFF
NA	TRBV29-1	TRBJ2-5	few	TGCAGCGTTGCTCACTGGCACCAGGAGGGAGAGACCCAGTACTTC	CSVAHWHQEGETQYF
NA	TRBV4-3	TRBJ2-5	NA	TGCGCCAGCAGTCCGGGGACATACCAAGAGACCCAGTACTTC	CASSPGTYQETQYF
NA	TRBV19	TRBJ1-5	NA	TGTGCCAGTAGTAATGCGGGCAATCAGCCCCAGCATTTT	CASSNAGNQPQHF
TRBD2	TRBV5-1	TRBJ2-5	NA	TGCGCCAGCAGCGAGGGGACTTGGGGGGGGGTCCAGTACTTC	CASSEGTWGGVQYF
NA	TRBV5-1	TRBJ2-2	NA	TGCGCCAGCAGCTTGGTGTCGGGGGTCACCGGGGAGCTGTTTTTT	CASSLVSGVTGELFF
NA	TRBV6-5	TRBJ2-7	once	TGTGCCAGCAGTTACTCTGGACACACGGACTACGAGCAGTACTTC	CASSYSGHTDYEQYF
TRBD1	TRBV6-5	TRBJ1-2	NA	TGTGCCAGCAGCAGACAGGGCTGGGGCTACACCTTC	CASSRQGWGYTF
TRBD2	TRBV6-1	TRBJ2-1	NA	TGTGCCAGCGTTCTAGCGGGGGGTTACAATGAGCAGTTCTTC	CASVLAGGYNEQFF
TRBD1	TRBV7-6	TRBJ2-5	NA	TGTGCCAGCAGCCCGGGACAGGGGTTGACCCAGTACTTC	CASSPGQGLTQYF
TRBD1	TRBV7-9	TRBJ1-3	NA	TGTGCCAGCAGCCGAAGACCGGGACAGGGGCCAAACACCATATATTTT	CASSRRPGQGPNTIYF
NA	TRBV15	TRBJ2-7	NA	TGTGCCACCAGCAGAAGCAGGGTTGGCAACGAGCAGTACTTC	CATSRSRVGNEQYF
NA	TRBV28	TRBJ2-1	NA	TGTGCCAGCACCCGACAGTACAATGAGCAGTTCTTC	CASTRQYNEQFF
TRBD1	TRBV2	TRBJ1-5	once	TGTGCCAGCAGTTCTAGTCACAGGGGCGGCCAGCCCCAGCATTTT	CASSSSHRGGQPQHF
TRBD1	TRBV6-5	TRBJ1-2	NA	TGTGCCAGCAGTGTTAACAGGGGTTACGGCTATGGCTACACCTTC	CASSVNRGYGYGYTF